This TCR beta chain was found in a study of shared clonotypes between healthy human individuals. Study information: Researchers drew samples from a couple of women and a few men aged 18 to 49.

The protocol was immunoSEQ multiplex PCR, while the TCRdb copy is restricted to in-frame clones and leaves out a portion. The sample shows 850,000 to 1,200,000 clones, around 76% of them seen only once. The study's findings and limits: Larger estimated richness was generally recorded for naive subsets relative to memory subsets. It was the few donors that limited the genetic and exposure-history diversity represented.

Comments on this clone: The antigen is undetermined.

Healthy adults negative for HIV, lacking recent acute infections or vaccinations, served as donors. The receptor was derived from a young man in good health. The sequenced sample consisted of memory CD4+ T cells sorted from blood. Subset here: CD45RA-negative fraction.

The CDR3 sequence is CASRLFRLRVEQFF. In nucleotides, the CDR3 is TGTGCAAGTCGCTTATTTAGACTGCGGGTTGAGCAGTTCTTC. J is TRBJ2-1 and V is TRBV12-2; the tabulated D call, TRBD2, remains unverified against the DNA. TRBV12-2 is flagged as a pseudogene. This CDR3 has 14 residues.